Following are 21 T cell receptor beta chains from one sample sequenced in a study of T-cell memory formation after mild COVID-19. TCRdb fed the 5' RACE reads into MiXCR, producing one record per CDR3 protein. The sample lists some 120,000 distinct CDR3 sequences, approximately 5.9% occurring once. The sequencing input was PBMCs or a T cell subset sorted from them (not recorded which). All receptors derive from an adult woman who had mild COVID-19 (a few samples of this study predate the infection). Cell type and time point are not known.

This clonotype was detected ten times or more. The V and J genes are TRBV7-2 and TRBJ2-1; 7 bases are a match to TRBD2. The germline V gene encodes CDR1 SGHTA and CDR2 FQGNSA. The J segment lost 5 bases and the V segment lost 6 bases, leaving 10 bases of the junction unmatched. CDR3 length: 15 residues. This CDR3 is CASRVPEGGNNEQFF. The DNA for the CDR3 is TGTGCCAGCAGGGTTCCGGAGGGAGGGAACAATGAGCAGTTCTTC.

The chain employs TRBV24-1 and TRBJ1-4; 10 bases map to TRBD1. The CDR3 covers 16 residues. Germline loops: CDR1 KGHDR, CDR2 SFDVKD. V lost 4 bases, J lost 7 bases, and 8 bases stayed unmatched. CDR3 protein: CATSDPRDRGGEKLFF. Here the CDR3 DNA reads TGTGCCACCAGTGACCCCCGGGACAGGGGAGGTGAAAAACTGTTTTTT.

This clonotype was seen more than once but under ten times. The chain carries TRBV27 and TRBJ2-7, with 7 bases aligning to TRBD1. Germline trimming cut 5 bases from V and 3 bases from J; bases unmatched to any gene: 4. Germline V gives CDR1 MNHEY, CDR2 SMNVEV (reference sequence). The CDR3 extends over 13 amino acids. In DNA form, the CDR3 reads TGTGCCAGCAGTCCGGCAGGGGGCTACGAGCAGTACTTC. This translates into CASSPAGGYEQYF.

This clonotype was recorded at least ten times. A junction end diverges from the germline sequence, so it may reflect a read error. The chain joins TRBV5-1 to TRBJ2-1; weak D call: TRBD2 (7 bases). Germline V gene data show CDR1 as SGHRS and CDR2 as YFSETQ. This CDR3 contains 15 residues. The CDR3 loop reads CATSSGRGHYNEQFF. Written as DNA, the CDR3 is TGCGCCACCAGCTCTGGGCGGGGGCACTACAATGAGCAGTTCTTC.

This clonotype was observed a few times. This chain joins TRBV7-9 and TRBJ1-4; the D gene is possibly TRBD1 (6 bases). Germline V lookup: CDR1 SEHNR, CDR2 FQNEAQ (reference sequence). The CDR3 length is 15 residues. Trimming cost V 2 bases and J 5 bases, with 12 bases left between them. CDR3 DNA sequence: TGTGCCAGCAGCTTATCGGGACAAGCCAATGAAAAACTGTTTTTT. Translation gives CASSLSGQANEKLFF.

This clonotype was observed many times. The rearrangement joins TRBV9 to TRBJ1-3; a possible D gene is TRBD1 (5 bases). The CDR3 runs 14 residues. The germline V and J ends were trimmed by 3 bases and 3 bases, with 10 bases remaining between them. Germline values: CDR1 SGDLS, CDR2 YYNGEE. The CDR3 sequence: CASSGGGFGNTIYF. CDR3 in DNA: TGTGCCAGCAGCGGGGGGGGTTTTGGAAACACCATATATTTT.

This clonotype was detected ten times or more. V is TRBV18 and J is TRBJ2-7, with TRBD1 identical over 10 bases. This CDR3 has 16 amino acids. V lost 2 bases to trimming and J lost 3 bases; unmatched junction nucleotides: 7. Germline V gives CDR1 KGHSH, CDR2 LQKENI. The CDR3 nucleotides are TGTGCCAGCTCACCATCCGGGACAGGGGTCCTCTACGAGCAGTACTTC. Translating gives CASSPSGTGVLYEQYF.

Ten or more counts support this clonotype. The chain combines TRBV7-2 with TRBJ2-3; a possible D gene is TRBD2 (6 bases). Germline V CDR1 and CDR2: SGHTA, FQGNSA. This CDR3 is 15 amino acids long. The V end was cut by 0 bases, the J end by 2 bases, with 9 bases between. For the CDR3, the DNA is TGTGCCAGCAGCTTAGCTGGAGGGAACACAGATACGCAGTATTTT. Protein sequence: CASSLAGGNTDTQYF.

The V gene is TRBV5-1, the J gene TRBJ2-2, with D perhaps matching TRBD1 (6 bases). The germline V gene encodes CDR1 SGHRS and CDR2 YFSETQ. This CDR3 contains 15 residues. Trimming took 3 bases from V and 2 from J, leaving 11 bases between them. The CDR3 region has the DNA TGCGCCAGCAGCTATGTGGGGGCAAACACCGGGGAGCTGTTTTTT. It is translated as CASSYVGANTGELFF.

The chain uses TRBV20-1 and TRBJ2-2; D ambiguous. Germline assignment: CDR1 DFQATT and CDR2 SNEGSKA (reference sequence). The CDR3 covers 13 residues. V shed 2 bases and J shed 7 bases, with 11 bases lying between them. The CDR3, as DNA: TGCAGTGCTAGACCCAAGTCTGTCGGGGAGCTGTTTTTT. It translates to CSARPKSVGELFF.

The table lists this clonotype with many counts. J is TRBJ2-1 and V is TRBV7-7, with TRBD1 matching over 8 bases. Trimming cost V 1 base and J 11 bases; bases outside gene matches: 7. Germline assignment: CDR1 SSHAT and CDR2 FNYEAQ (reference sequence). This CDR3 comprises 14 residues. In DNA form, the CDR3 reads TGTGCCAGCAGCTTAGGAGCAGGGGGCCCCCAGCAGTTCTTC. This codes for CASSLGAGGPQQFF.

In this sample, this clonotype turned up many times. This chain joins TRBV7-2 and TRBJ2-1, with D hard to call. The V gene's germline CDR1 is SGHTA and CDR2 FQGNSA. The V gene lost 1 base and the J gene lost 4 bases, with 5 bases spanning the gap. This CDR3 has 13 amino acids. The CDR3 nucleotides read TGTGCCAGCAGCTTAGAACGTTACAATGAGCAGTTCTTC. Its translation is CASSLERYNEQFF.

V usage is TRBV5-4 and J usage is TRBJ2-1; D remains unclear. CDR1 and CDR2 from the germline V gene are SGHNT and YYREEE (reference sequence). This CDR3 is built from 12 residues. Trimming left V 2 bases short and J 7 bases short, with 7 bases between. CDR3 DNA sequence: TGTGCCAGCAGCTTTTTAGAGAATGAGCAGTTCTTC. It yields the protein CASSFLENEQFF.

CDR3 in DNA: TGCAGTGTTAAGAAAGGACAGGTGGCAGATACGCAGTATTTT. Translated, it gives CSVKKGQVADTQYF. The chain carries TRBV20-1 and TRBJ2-3, with TRBD1 identical over 7 bases. CDR1 and CDR2 (germline): DFQATT, SNEGSKA (reference sequence). This CDR3 region has 14 residues. V dropped 7 bases and J dropped 4; count of bases not matched to a gene: 11.

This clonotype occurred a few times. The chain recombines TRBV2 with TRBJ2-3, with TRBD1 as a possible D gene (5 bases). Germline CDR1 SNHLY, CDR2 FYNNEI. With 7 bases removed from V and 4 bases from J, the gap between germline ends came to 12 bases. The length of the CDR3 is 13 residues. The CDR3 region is CASNPGLADTQYF. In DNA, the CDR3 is TGTGCCAGCAACCCAGGGTTAGCAGATACGCAGTATTTT.

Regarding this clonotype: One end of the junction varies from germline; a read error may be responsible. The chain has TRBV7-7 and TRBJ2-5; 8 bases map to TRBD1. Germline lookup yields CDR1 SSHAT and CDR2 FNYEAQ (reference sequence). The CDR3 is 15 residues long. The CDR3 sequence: CASSQTGAGQETQYF. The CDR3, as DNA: TGTGCTAGCAGCCAGACAGGGGCCGGCCAAGAGACCCAGTACTTC.

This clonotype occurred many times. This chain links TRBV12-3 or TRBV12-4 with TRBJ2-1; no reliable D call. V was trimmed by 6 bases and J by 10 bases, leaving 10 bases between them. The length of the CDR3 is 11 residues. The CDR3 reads CASSNTWEQFF. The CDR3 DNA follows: TGTGCCAGCAGCAACACATGGGAGCAGTTCTTC.

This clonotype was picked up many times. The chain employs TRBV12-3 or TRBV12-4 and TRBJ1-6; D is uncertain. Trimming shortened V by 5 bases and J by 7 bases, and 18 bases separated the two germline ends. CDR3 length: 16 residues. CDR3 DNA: TGTGCCAGCAGTCCGGGAGAAGGGTTATGGAATTCACCCCTCCACTTT. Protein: CASSPGEGLWNSPLHF.

The CDR3 loop reads CASSLDRAALQFF. The CDR3 DNA follows: TGTGCCAGCAGCTTAGATCGGGCAGCTTTGCAGTTCTTC. This chain links TRBV11-2 with TRBJ2-1; no definite D call. Germline V gives CDR1 SGHAT, CDR2 FQNNGV. CDR3 length: 13 residues. V was shortened by 0 bases and J by 12 bases, with 12 bases between the two germline ends. The whole variable domain, remainder taken from reference TRBV11-2 and TRBJ2-1, is EAGVAQSPRYKIIEKRQSVAFWCNPISGHATLYWYQQILGQGPKLLIQFQNNGVVDDSQLPKDRFSAERLKGVDSTLKIQPAKLEDSAVYLCASSLDRAALQFFGPGTRLTVL.

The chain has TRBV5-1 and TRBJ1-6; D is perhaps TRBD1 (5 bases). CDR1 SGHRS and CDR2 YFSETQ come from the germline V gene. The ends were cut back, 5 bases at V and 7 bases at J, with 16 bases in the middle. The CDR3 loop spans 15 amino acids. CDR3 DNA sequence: TGCGCCAGCAGATATGGGGGAAGGGAGAATTCACCCCTCCACTTT. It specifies CASRYGGRENSPLHF.

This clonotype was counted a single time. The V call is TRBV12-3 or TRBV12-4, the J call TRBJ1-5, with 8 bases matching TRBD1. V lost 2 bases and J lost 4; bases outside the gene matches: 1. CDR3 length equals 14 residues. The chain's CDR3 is CASSLRTGNQPQHF. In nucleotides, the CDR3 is TGTGCCAGCAGTTTACGGACAGGGAATCAGCCCCAGCATTTT.